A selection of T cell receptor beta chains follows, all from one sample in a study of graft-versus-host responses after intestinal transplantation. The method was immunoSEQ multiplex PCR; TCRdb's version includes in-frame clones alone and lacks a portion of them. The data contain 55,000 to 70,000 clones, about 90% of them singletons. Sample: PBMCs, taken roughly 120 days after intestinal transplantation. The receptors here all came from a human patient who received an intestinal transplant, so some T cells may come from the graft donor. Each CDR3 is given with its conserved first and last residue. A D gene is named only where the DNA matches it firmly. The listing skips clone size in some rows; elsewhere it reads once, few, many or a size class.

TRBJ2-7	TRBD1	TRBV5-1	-	TGCGCCAGCAGCCTCACCGGGACAGGGACCTACGAGCAGTACTTC	CASSLTGTGTYEQYF
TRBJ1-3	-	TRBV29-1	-	TGCAGCGCACTTCCTGCGAGGGGCTCTGGAAACACCATATATTTT	CSALPARGSGNTIYF
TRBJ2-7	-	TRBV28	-	TGTGCCAGCAGCCCAACCGCAGGAACTCACTACGAGCAGTACTTC	CASSPTAGTHYEQYF
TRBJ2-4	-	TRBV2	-	TGTGCCAGCAGGCTCGAGGATTTAGCCAAAAACATTCAGTACTTC	CASRLEDLAKNIQYF
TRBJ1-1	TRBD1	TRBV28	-	TGTGCCGCATCGGGACAGGGACGTGAAGCTTTCTTT	CAASGQGREAFF
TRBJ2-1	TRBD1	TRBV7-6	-	TGTGCCAGCAGCCTAGAATGGGACAGGAGCAATGAGCAGTTCTTC	CASSLEWDRSNEQFF
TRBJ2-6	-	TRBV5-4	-	TGTGCCAGCAGCTTGGCAGGGACTGGGGCCAACGTCCTGACTTTC	CASSLAGTGANVLTF
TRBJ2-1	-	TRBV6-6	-	TGTGCCAGCAACAGGGTGGGGACCTACAATGAGCAGTTCTTC	CASNRVGTYNEQFF
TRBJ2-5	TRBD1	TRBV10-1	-	TGCGCCAGCAGTAAGACAGGGTCCGGGACCCAGTACTTC	CASSKTGSGTQYF
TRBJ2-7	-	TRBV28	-	TGTGCCAGCAGTTCTGGCGCCGGGGTCTCCGAGCAGTACTTC	CASSSGAGVSEQYF
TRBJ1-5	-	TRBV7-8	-	TGTGCCAGCAGCTTAGACACTGCCCCCCAGCATTTT	CASSLDTAPQHF
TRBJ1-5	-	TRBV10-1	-	TGCGCCAGCAGTGAGTCGACTCGAGGGCCCCAGCATTTT	CASSESTRGPQHF
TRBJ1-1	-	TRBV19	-	TGTGCCAGTAGAACTAACAGGGACACTGAAGCTTTCTTT	CASRTNRDTEAFF
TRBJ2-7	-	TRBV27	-	TGTGCCAGCAGTTTAGATTACAGGGTCTACGAGCAGTACTTC	CASSLDYRVYEQYF
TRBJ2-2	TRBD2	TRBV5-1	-	TGCGCCAGCAGCTTAATACTGCGACTAGCGGCCGGGGAGCTGTTTTTT	CASSLILRLAAGELFF
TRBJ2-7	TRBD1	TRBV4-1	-	TGCGCCAGCAGCCATCCGACAGGGAAGTCCTACGAGCAGTACTTC	CASSHPTGKSYEQYF
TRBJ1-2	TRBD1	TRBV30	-	TGTGCCTGGAGGGGCAGGGGGCTATTGGGCTACACCTTC	CAWRGRGLLGYTF
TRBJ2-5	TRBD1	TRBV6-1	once	TGTGCCAGCAGTGAAATGGACAGGTGGGAGACCCAGTACTTC	CASSEMDRWETQYF
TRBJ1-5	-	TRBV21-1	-	TGTGCCAGCAGCCCCCGTCCGTGGCAGCCCCAGCATTTT	CASSPRPWQPQHF
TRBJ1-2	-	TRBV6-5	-	TGTGCCAGCAACCAGGGGAATAACTATGGCTACACCTTC	CASNQGNNYGYTF
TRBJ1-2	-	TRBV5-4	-	TGTGCCAGCAGCCTACCAAGGGACGGTCTAATAAATGGCTACACCTTC	CASSLPRDGLINGYTF
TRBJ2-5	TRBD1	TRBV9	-	TGTGCCAGCAGCCCAAGGACAGGGCTATACCAAGAGACCCAGTACTTC	CASSPRTGLYQETQYF
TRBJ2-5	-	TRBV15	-	TGTGCCACCAGCAGCGGCCGCGTCCCCCAAGAGACCCAGTACTTC	CATSSGRVPQETQYF
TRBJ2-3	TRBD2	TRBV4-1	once	TGCGCCAGCAGCCATCCCCGGACTAGCGGACCCACAGATACGCAGTATTTT	CASSHPRTSGPTDTQYF
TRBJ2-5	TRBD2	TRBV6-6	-	TGTGCCAGCAGTCCGGGACTAGGGCCTACGACCCAGTACTTC	CASSPGLGPTTQYF
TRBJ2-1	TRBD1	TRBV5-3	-	TGTGCCAGAAGCCTAACCGGGACAGGGGACTACAATGAGCAGTTCTTC	CARSLTGTGDYNEQFF
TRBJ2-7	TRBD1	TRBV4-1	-	TGCGCCAGCAGCCAAGTACCGGGACAGGGACTCGAGCAGTACTTC	CASSQVPGQGLEQYF
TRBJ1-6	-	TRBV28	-	TGTGCCAGCAGTTTAGGGGCGGGGGGATATAATTCACCCCTCCACTTT	CASSLGAGGYNSPLHF
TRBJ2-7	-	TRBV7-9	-	TGTGCCAGCAGCTTAGCCGACTACGAGCAGTACTTC	CASSLADYEQYF
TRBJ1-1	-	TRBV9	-	TGTGCCAGCAGCAATTATATCACGATGAACACTGAAGCTTTCTTT	CASSNYITMNTEAFF
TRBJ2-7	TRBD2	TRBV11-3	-	TGTGCCAGCAGCCAGACCGGGACTAGTGAAGAGCAGTACTTC	CASSQTGTSEEQYF
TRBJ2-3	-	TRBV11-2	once	TGTGCCAGCACCCAACTGGTCGGCACAGATACGCAGTATTTT	CASTQLVGTDTQYF
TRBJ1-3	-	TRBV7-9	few	TGTGCCAGCAGCCGCAGGGGTTTTGGAAACACCATATATTTT	CASSRRGFGNTIYF
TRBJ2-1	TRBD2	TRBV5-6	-	TGTGCCAGCAGGCGGACTAGCGGGGGTCTTTCCTACAATGAGCAGTTCTTC	CASRRTSGGLSYNEQFF
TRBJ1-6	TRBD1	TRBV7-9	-	TGTGCCAGCAGCGAAACCGGGACAGGGAGTCTCTCACCCCTCCACTTT	CASSETGTGSLSPLHF
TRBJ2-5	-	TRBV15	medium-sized	TGTGCCACCAGCCCCACGGCGGGTGAGACCCAGTACTTC	CATSPTAGETQYF
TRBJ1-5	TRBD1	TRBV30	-	TGTGCCTGGAGTGTGCAGGGGGCTACGAATCAGCCCCAGCATTTT	CAWSVQGATNQPQHF
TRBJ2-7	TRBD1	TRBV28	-	TGTGCCAGCAGTTTCGGCGGGACAGGGTTCGAGCAATACTTC	CASSFGGTGFEQYF
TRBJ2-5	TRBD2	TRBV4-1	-	TGCGCCAGCAGCCAGGGAGGGAGTAAGACCCAGTACTTC	CASSQGGSKTQYF
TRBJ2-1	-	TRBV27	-	TGTGCCAGCAGTTTCGATAGCCGCAATGAGCAGTTCTTC	CASSFDSRNEQFF
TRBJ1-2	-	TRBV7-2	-	TGTGCCAGCAGCTTAGTGGCCCTAATGTCGTATGGCTACACCTTC	CASSLVALMSYGYTF
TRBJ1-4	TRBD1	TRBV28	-	TGTGCCAGCACCCCTACGACAGGGGATTTTGAAAAACTGTTTTTT	CASTPTTGDFEKLFF
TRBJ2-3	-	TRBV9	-	TGTGCCAGCAGCACAAGGGCCGCAGATACGCAGTATTTT	CASSTRAADTQYF
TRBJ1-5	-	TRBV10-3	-	TGTGCCATCAGCTCACAGGGAGGGCAGCCCCAGCATTTT	CAISSQGGQPQHF
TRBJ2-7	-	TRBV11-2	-	TGTGCCAGCAGCTTAGGACTAGTCGCCGAGCAGTACTTC	CASSLGLVAEQYF
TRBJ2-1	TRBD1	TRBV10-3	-	TGTGCCATCAGGGGGACAGGGAACAATGAGCAGTTCTTC	CAIRGTGNNEQFF
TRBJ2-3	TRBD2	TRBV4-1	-	TGCGCCAGCAGCCAAGATCAGGGGGGACTAGCGGGTACCTGGCCGCAGTATTTT	CASSQDQGGLAGTWPQYF
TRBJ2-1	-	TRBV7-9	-	TGTGCCAGCAGCGGGGTGGCGGGCCGTGAGCAGTTCTTC	CASSGVAGREQFF
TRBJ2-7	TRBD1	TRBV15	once	TGTGCCACCAGCTCCCGAGGGGGCCTCTCACTGGAGCAGTACTTC	CATSSRGGLSLEQYF
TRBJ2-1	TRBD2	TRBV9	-	TGTGCCAGCAGCGTGGGGACTAGCGGGGAGCCGGTCTTC	CASSVGTSGEPVF
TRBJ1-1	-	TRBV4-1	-	TGCGCCAGCAGCCAAGGGGGCATGAACACTGAAGCTTTCTTT	CASSQGGMNTEAFF
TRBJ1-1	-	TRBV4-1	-	TGCGCCAGCAGCCATCGGACGGGGAACACTGAAGCTTTCTTT	CASSHRTGNTEAFF
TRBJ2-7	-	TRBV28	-	TGTGCCAGCAGTTTGACTACCACGGGCTACGAGCAGTACTTC	CASSLTTTGYEQYF
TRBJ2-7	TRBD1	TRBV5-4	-	TGTGCCAGCAGCCCGGGACAGGGGACCTACGAGCAGCACTTC	CASSPGQGTYEQHF
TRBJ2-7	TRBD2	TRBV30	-	TGTGCCTGGAGTGTATACGGTAGCGGGGGGGCTAGCTCCTACGAGCAGTACTTC	CAWSVYGSGGASSYEQYF